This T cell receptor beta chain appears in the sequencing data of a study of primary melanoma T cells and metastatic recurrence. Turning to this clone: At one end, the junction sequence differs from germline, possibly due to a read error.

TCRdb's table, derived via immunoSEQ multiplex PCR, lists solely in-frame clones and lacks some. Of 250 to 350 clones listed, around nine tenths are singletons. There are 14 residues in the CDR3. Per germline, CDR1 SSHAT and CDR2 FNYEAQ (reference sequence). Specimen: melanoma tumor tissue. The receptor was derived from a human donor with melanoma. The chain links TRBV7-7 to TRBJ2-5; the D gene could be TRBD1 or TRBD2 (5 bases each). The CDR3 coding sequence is TGTGCCAGTAGCTTGGGCCGGTGGGGGGAGACCCAGTACTTC. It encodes CASSLGRWGETQYF.